The following is a T cell receptor beta chain sequence with its context. Produced via immunoSEQ multiplex PCR; TCRdb's table is partial and in-frame only. The data contain about 210,000 clones, around four fifths of them singletons. This CDR3 has 21 residues. These data originate in a study of blood T cell repertoires in COVID-19. Study background: Researchers got acute and convalescent COVID-19 samples from the United States, Italy and Spain.

The rearrangement uses TRBV21-1 and TRBJ2-1; TRBD2 reflects the table's D call only, with no check against the DNA. TRBV21-1 is a documented pseudogene. This receptor was obtained from a man between 35 and 55 years old who had recovered from COVID-19. Material for sequencing was PBMCs or T cells enriched from blood (not recorded which). CDR3 sequence (DNA): TGTGCCAGCATGGTGCTAGCGGGAGGGGAACCTCAGGGGCGCTCCTACAATGAGCAGTTCTTC. This sequence encodes CASMVLAGGEPQGRSYNEQFF.